This T cell receptor (beta chain) was sequenced in a study of shared clonotypes between healthy human individuals. V lost 2 bases to trimming and J lost 3 bases, with 4 bases between them. The CDR3 extends over 12 amino acids. Germline-derived CDR1 and CDR2 are SEHNR and FQNEAQ (reference sequence). Sequencing used immunoSEQ multiplex PCR; TCRdb keeps in-frame clones, though not all of them. The sample yields roughly 2.5 million clones, about 92% seen once. The sequenced sample was naive CD4+ T cells sorted from blood. Subset noted: CD45RA+ positively selected. V gene TRBV7-9 combines with J gene TRBJ1-1; D call uncertain. This clonotype originated in a man aged 18 to 29 in good health. Written as DNA, the CDR3 is TGTGCCAGCAGCTTATCACACACTGAAGCTTTCTTT. Protein product: CASSLSHTEAFF.